This T cell receptor beta chain came from a study of siplizumab effects on memory and regulatory T cells. Study-level results: Proliferating CD4+ or CD8+ clones, roughly 75-95% of them, lacked an assignable naive or memory phenotype. Unstimulated subsets were the mapping target of only a minor fraction of alloreactive clones.

Using immunoSEQ multiplex PCR, the repertoire was profiled, and TCRdb retains in-frame clones only, with some absent. This table has some 110,000 clones, about 94% appearing once. Comments on this clone: What it recognizes is unknown.

Trimming cost V 0 bases and J 6 bases; bases outside gene matches: 1. The germline gives CDR1 ENHRY, CDR2 SYGVKD. CDR3 length equals 14 residues. Sample: non-Treg CD4+ T cells sorted from blood. The chain couples TRBV10-3 to TRBJ2-2; the match to TRBD1 covers 7 bases. This TCR was recovered from a human donor in good health. The CDR3 spells CAISESRGSGELFF. DNA of the CDR3: TGTGCCATCAGTGAGTCCAGGGGGTCCGGGGAGCTGTTTTTT.